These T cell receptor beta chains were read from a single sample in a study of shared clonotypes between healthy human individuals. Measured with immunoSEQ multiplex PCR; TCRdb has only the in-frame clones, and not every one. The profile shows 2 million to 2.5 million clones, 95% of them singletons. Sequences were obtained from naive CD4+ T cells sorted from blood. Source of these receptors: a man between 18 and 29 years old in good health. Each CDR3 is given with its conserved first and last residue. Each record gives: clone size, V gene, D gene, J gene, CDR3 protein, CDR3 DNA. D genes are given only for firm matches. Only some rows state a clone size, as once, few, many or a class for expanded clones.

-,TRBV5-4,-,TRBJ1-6,CASSSSGGTYNSPLHF,TGTGCCAGCAGCTCCTCGGGGGGGACCTATAATTCACCCCTCCACTTT
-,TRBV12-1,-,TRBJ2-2,CASTRPGQGVQGNYYTNTGELFF,TGTGCCAGCACCCGACCGGGACAGGGCGTACAAGGCAACTATTATACGAACACCGGGGAGCTGTTTTTT
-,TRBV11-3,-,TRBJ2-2,CASSLDRGSGELFF,TGTGCCAGCAGCTTAGATCGCGGGTCCGGGGAGCTGTTTTTT
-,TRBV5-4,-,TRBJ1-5,CASSLAGVNQPQHF,TGTGCCAGCAGCTTGGCCGGGGTCAATCAGCCCCAGCATTTT
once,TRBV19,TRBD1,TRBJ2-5,CASSGTAQETQYF,TGTGCCAGTAGTGGGACAGCCCAAGAGACCCAGTACTTC
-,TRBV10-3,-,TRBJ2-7,CAISESMPYYEQYF,TGTGCCATCAGTGAGTCGATGCCTTACTACGAGCAGTACTTC
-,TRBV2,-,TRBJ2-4,CASSEDDKYKNIQYF,TGTGCCAGCAGTGAAGATGACAAATACAAAAACATTCAGTACTTC
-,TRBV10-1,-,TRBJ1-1,CASSESGVAAFF,TGCGCCAGCAGTGAATCCGGGGTCGCAGCTTTCTTT
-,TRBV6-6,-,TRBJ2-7,CASSADRSGSYEQYF,TGTGCCAGCAGTGCCGACAGGTCTGGCTCCTACGAGCAGTACTTC
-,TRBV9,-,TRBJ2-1,CASSVDHRGLYNEQFF,TGTGCCAGCAGCGTAGACCACCGGGGGCTCTACAATGAGCAGTTCTTC
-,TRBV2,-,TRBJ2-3,CASSEVGVGADTQYF,TGTGCCAGCAGTGAAGTGGGAGTAGGGGCAGATACGCAGTATTTT
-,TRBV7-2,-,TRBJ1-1,CASSPEQGIGTEAFF,TGTGCCAGCAGCCCGGAGCAGGGGATTGGCACTGAAGCTTTCTTT
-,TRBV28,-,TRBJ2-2,CASRGSGAGELFF,TGTGCCAGCAGGGGATCAGGGGCCGGGGAGCTGTTTTTT
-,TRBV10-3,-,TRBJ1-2,CAIRASGSQNYGYTF,TGTGCCATCAGGGCAAGCGGATCGCAGAACTATGGCTACACCTTC
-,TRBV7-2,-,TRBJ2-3,CASSLPGVGTDTQYF,TGTGCCAGCAGCTTACCAGGGGTCGGCACAGATACGCAGTATTTT
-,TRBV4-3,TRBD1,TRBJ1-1,CASSQDYPSTGSRAFF,TGCGCCAGCAGCCAAGATTACCCCTCGACAGGGAGTAGGGCTTTCTTT
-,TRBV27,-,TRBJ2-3,CASSLGVGTQYF,TGTGCCAGCAGTTTAGGTGTAGGTACGCAGTATTTT
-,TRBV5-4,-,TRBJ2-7,CASNRDGYEQYF,TGTGCCAGCAATAGGGACGGCTACGAGCAGTACTTC
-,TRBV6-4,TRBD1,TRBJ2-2,CASRGQGNTGELFF,TGTGCCAGCAGAGGACAGGGGAACACCGGGGAGCTGTTTTTT
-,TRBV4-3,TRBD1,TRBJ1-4,CASSQEHNRGLEKLFF,TGCGCCAGCAGCCAAGAACACAACAGGGGGCTCGAAAAACTGTTTTTT
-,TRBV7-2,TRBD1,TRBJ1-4,CASGTGPNEKLFF,TGTGCCAGCGGGACAGGACCGAATGAAAAACTGTTTTTT
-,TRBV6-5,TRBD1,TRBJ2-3,CASSYSKNRGSYRLLF,TGTGCCAGCAGTTACTCGAAGAACAGGGGCTCCTACCGGCTTCTCTTT